A single TCR beta chain is shown here with its context. The record originates from a study of blood T cell repertoires in COVID-19. Across the study: Italy, Spain and the United States were the sources of the convalescent and acute COVID-19 samples. Nucleic acid was either cDNA or gDNA, and it came from T cells, B-cell-depleted T cells, or PBMCs.

The length of the CDR3 is 15 residues. Germline-derived CDR1 and CDR2 are SGHDT and YYEEEE. J gave up 4 bases and V 2 bases, and 6 bases lay outside the gene matches. Under the authors' procedure: Amplification from reference gene primers served as the basis for estimated nucleated cell counts. Profiled with immunoSEQ multiplex PCR; TCRdb holds only in-frame clones, not every one. For V, J and clone size, that table is used; D and trimming come from the DNA. This sample has 120,000 to 150,000 clones, with less than 85% found just once. What was sequenced was peripheral blood. The V and J genes are TRBV5-6 and TRBJ1-5, with 7 bases fitting TRBD1. The sequence was obtained from a woman of 80 years or more in a cohort sampled during active or convalescent COVID-19. CDR3 bases: TGTGCCAGCAGCTTTGGACAGGTTGAGAATCAGCCCCAGCATTTT. It encodes CASSFGQVENQPQHF.